Below are 31 T cell receptor beta chains sequenced from a single sample in a study of beta chain features in type 1 diabetes. TCRB transcripts that were expressed got sequenced, as all of the isolated RNA had been reverse transcribed. Method: immunoSEQ multiplex PCR; TCRdb's copy keeps in-frame clones and lacks some. The data show around 290,000 clones, with approximately 8.1% seen just once and more than 1% held by the top ten. The sample comprised central memory CD4+ T cells from blood. Receptors were obtained from a woman between 18 and 29 years old in good health.

The chain combines TRBV5-1 with TRBJ2-5; the match to TRBD1 covers 8 bases. Germline V gene lookup returns CDR1 SGHRS and CDR2 YFSETQ. CDR3 length: 14 residues. V was pared by 7 bases and J by 3 bases, with 8 bases of the junction left unmatched. CDR3 coding DNA: TGCGCCAGCCATGGATACAGGGGGGAAGAGACCCAGTACTTC. It translates to CASHGYRGEETQYF.

V usage is TRBV7-2 and J usage is TRBJ2-1, with D possibly matching TRBD2 (6 bases). In germline, CDR1 is SGHTA, CDR2 FQGNSA. The CDR3 totals 16 residues. Trimming removed 3 bases from V and 4 bases from J, with 16 bases in between. As DNA, the CDR3 is TGTGCCAGCAGCTTTGGAGGGGCTGGATCTTACAATGAGCAGTTCTTC. It yields the protein CASSFGGAGSYNEQFF. Variable domain in full (rest from reference TRBV7-2 and TRBJ2-1): GAGVSQSPSNKVTEKGKDVELRCDPISGHTALYWYRQSLGQGLEFLIYFQGNSAPDKSGLPSDRFSAERTGGSVSTLTIQRTQQEDSAVYLCASSFGGAGSYNEQFFGPGTRLTVL.

This clone was picked up a small number of times. The identical CDR3 is also encoded by other nucleotide sequences in the sample. The gene calls are TRBV4-3 and TRBJ2-7; D not resolved. The CDR3 spans 14 residues. Trimming took off 0 bases at V and 4 bases at J, with 10 bases between the two ends. From germline, CDR1 is LGHNA and CDR2 YSLEER. CDR3 in DNA: TGCGCCAGCAGCCAAGACCGGGTTTCTTACGAGCAGTACTTC. This codes for CASSQDRVSYEQYF.

V and J are TRBV18 and TRBJ2-5, with a possible D match to TRBD2 (5 bases). Germline assignment: CDR1 KGHSH and CDR2 LQKENI. This CDR3 has 14 amino acids. The V gene lost 3 bases and the J gene lost 4 bases, with 12 bases spanning the gap. CDR3 loop: CASSPPTSRETQYF. The CDR3 DNA sequence: TGTGCCAGCTCACCGCCAACTAGTCGAGAGACCCAGTACTTC. The full variable domain, with the rest looked up from reference TRBV18 and TRBJ2-5, is NAGVMQNPRHLVRRRGQEARLRCSPMKGHSHVYWYRQLPEEGLKFMVYLQKENIIDESGMPKERFSAEFPKEGPSILRIQQVVRGDSAAYFCASSPPTSRETQYFGPGTRLLVL.

There are a few counts of this clone. The chain is built from TRBV19 and TRBJ2-3; D remains ambiguous. This CDR3 has 11 amino acids. V lost 4 bases to trimming and J lost 9 bases, with 8 bases between them. Germline CDR1 LNHDA, CDR2 SQIVND (reference sequence). This chain's CDR3 is CASSNSATQYF. The CDR3 DNA follows: TGTGCCAGTAGTAACTCGGCCACGCAGTATTTT.

J is TRBJ2-6 and V is TRBV2; TRBD1 matches 8 bases. V dropped 4 bases and J dropped 3; count of bases not matched to a gene: 5. CDR1 SNHLY and CDR2 FYNNEI come from the germline V gene. The CDR3 sequence is 16 residues long. CDR3 region: CASSVGTGGGANVLTF. The CDR3 nucleotides read TGTGCCAGCAGTGTCGGGACAGGTGGTGGGGCCAACGTCCTGACTTTC.

This clone has a handful of counts. The chain carries TRBV7-9 and TRBJ1-1; tentatively, D is TRBD1 (6 bases). V was trimmed by 4 bases and J by 4 bases, leaving 16 bases between them. CDR3 size: 15 residues. CDR1 and CDR2 from the germline V gene are SEHNR and FQNEAQ (reference sequence). The CDR3 nucleotides are TGTGCCAGCAGCTCCCTCGATTTAGGGGGCACTGAAGCTTTCTTT. This sequence encodes CASSSLDLGGTEAFF.

Worth noting for this clone: The sample carries other DNA sequences with the same CDR3. The chain employs TRBV25-1 and TRBJ2-5; D is undetermined. Germline V gene sequence: CDR1 MGHDK, CDR2 SYGVNS. V shed 1 base and J shed 4 bases, with 4 bases lying between them. This CDR3 contains 12 residues. CDR3 protein: CASSEFRETQYF. The CDR3 bases are TGTGCCAGCAGTGAATTCCGAGAGACCCAGTACTTC.

This clone was seen repeatedly, ten times or more. V usage is TRBV10-3 and J usage is TRBJ2-7; D ambiguous. The length of the CDR3 is 14 residues. Germline CDR1 is ENHRY and CDR2 is SYGVKD. The V end was cut by 6 bases, the J end by 0 bases, with 12 bases between. The CDR3 here is CAIRSTESSYEQYV. CDR3 DNA sequence: TGTGCCATCAGATCTACGGAAAGCTCCTACGAGCAGTACGTC.

This clone came up a few times. This chain joins TRBV7-9 and TRBJ1-1; tentative D call: TRBD1 (5 bases). Trimming cost V 1 base and J 5 bases, with 11 bases left between them. The germline gives CDR1 SEHNR, CDR2 FQNEAQ (reference sequence). The CDR3 length is 14 residues. CDR3 residues: CASSLVGRDTEAFF. CDR3 nucleotides: TGTGCCAGCAGCTTAGTTGGCAGGGATACTGAAGCTTTCTTT. The variable domain in full, completed from reference TRBV7-9 and TRBJ1-1, reads DTGVSQNPRHKITKRGQNVTFRCDPISEHNRLYWYRQTLGQGPEFLTYFQNEAQLEKSRLLSDRFSAERPKGSFSTLEIQRTEQGDSAMYLCASSLVGRDTEAFFGQGTRLTVV.

The gene calls are TRBV7-2 and TRBJ2-7; a weak D match, TRBD2 (5 bases). The length of the CDR3 is 13 residues. V lost 3 bases to trimming and J lost 6 bases, with 12 bases between them. Looked up from germline, CDR1 is SGHTA and CDR2 is FQGNSA. CDR3 residues: CASSFERVGEQYF. CDR3 in DNA: TGTGCCAGCAGCTTCGAGAGGGTCGGCGAGCAGTACTTC.

The CDR3 DNA is TGTGCCAGCAGCTTCTCGGGAGCAGAGACCCAGTACTTC. This translates into CASSFSGAETQYF. V usage is TRBV7-2 and J usage is TRBJ2-5, with TRBD2 as a possible D gene (6 bases). The germline CDR1 and CDR2 sequences are SGHTA and FQGNSA. With 3 bases removed from V and 4 bases from J, the gap between germline ends came to 9 bases. The CDR3 is made up of 13 amino acids. The full variable domain, its missing parts supplied by reference TRBV7-2 and TRBJ2-5, is GAGVSQSPSNKVTEKGKDVELRCDPISGHTALYWYRQSLGQGLEFLIYFQGNSAPDKSGLPSDRFSAERTGGSVSTLTIQRTQQEDSAVYLCASSFSGAETQYFGPGTRLLVL.

The chain couples TRBV2 to TRBJ2-3; 7 bases are a match to TRBD2. The CDR3 consists of 15 residues. With 3 bases clipped from V and 5 bases from J, the junction kept 8 bases outside the gene matches. Germline values: CDR1 SNHLY, CDR2 FYNNEI. The CDR3: CASSDSSGGKDTQYF. Here the CDR3 DNA reads TGTGCCAGCAGTGATTCTAGCGGAGGCAAAGATACGCAGTATTTT.

The chain has TRBV30 and TRBJ1-2; D is undetermined. CDR3 length: 12 amino acids. CDR1 and CDR2 (germline): GTSNPN, SVGIG (reference sequence). Trimming shortened V by 0 bases and J by 8 bases, and 10 bases separated the two germline ends. As DNA, the CDR3 is TGTGCCTGGAGTGTAGGGCCACGGGGCTACACCTTC. It codes for CAWSVGPRGYTF.

This clone was counted a few times. V usage is TRBV7-2 and J usage is TRBJ2-1; D gene uncertain. This CDR3 spans 13 amino acids. The V end was cut by 6 bases, the J end by 9 bases, with 15 bases between. Germline V gene data show CDR1 as SGHTA and CDR2 as FQGNSA. CDR3 DNA: TGTGCCAGCAGGACACGAAGCTCAGGTGAGCAGTTCTTC. Translating it yields CASRTRSSGEQFF.

V is TRBV5-1 and J is TRBJ2-1; D unresolved. Trimming removed 4 bases from V and 7 bases from J, with 18 bases in between. The germline V gene encodes CDR1 SGHRS and CDR2 YFSETQ. This CDR3 has 15 residues. CDR3 sequence reads: CASSPNDPLRNEQFF. The CDR3 DNA follows: TGCGCCAGCAGCCCTAACGACCCGCTCAGGAATGAGCAGTTCTTC.

The chain links TRBV6-5 to TRBJ2-1, with a tentative D call TRBD1 (6 bases). Germline lookup yields CDR1 MNHEY and CDR2 SVGAGI. V was cut by 2 bases and J by 5 bases, with 13 bases left in between. The CDR3 extends over 15 amino acids. This CDR3 is CASSYGRTANNEQFF. CDR3 DNA: TGTGCCAGCAGTTACGGTCGGACAGCAAACAATGAGCAGTTCTTC.

This clone turned up a few times. The CDR3 DNA sequence: TGTGCCAGCAGTTCGAAATCGACAGGCTCCTACGAGCAGTACTTC. Protein: CASSSKSTGSYEQYF. This chain links TRBV6-5 with TRBJ2-7, with a possible D match to TRBD1 (6 bases). Per the germline V gene, CDR1 is MNHEY and CDR2 is SVGAGI. Trimming removed 4 bases from V and 0 bases from J, with 13 bases in between. The CDR3 is made up of 15 amino acids.

This rearrangement joins TRBV11-3 to TRBJ1-4; D unclear. Germline V CDR1 and CDR2: SGHNT, YENEEA. Trimming pared 8 bases from V and 3 bases from J, leaving 10 bases between. This CDR3 comprises 13 residues. CDR3 nucleotides: TGTGCCAGCGGGCGGGGTGCTAATGAAAAACTGTTTTTT. The encoded protein is CASGRGANEKLFF. The variable domain in full, completed from reference TRBV11-3 and TRBJ1-4, reads EAGVVQSPRYKIIEKKQPVAFWCNPISGHNTLYWYLQNLGQGPELLIRYENEEAVDDSQLPKDRFSAERLKGVDSTLKIQPAELGDSAVYLCASGRGANEKLFFGSGTQLSVL.

This clone was counted between two and nine times. V and J are TRBV28 and TRBJ2-5; TRBD2 matches at 8 bases. Germline V gene sequence: CDR1 MDHEN, CDR2 SYDVKM. V was clipped by 5 bases and J by 1 base; unmatched bases: 0. This CDR3 spans 13 amino acids. Here the CDR3 DNA reads TGTGCCAGCAGTCGGGGGGGCCAAGAGACCCAGTACTTC. Its translation is CASSRGGQETQYF.

This clone was observed a few times. The CDR3 reads CASKGTQGGYNEQFF. CDR3 DNA: TGTGCCAGCAAAGGTACGCAGGGTGGCTACAATGAGCAGTTCTTC. The chain combines TRBV7-9 with TRBJ2-1; tentative D call: TRBD1 (5 bases). This CDR3 spans 15 amino acids. Germline assignment: CDR1 SEHNR and CDR2 FQNEAQ (reference sequence). The ends were cut back, 7 bases at V and 3 bases at J, with 16 bases in the middle. The whole variable domain, filled in from reference TRBV7-9 and TRBJ2-1, reads DTGVSQNPRHKITKRGQNVTFRCDPISEHNRLYWYRQTLGQGPEFLTYFQNEAQLEKSRLLSDRFSAERPKGSFSTLEIQRTEQGDSAMYLCASKGTQGGYNEQFFGPGTRLTVL.

This clone came up a few times. This rearrangement joins TRBV7-2 to TRBJ2-5; D is unclear. CDR3 size: 14 residues. Germline V gives CDR1 SGHTA, CDR2 FQGNSA. Between the trimmed V and J ends, which lost 2 bases and 6 bases, there was a span of 13 bases. The CDR3 region is CASSLQPGPKTQYF. Here the CDR3 DNA reads TGTGCCAGCAGCTTACAACCGGGCCCAAAGACCCAGTACTTC.

The chain has TRBV5-6 and TRBJ2-3; tentatively, D is TRBD1 (5 bases). Germline-derived CDR1 and CDR2 are SGHDT and YYEEEE. The CDR3 has 14 amino acids. Trimming stripped 2 bases from V and 5 bases from J, with 12 bases between. The CDR3 loop is CASSFSGKRDTQYF. CDR3 nucleotide sequence: TGTGCCAGCAGCTTTTCAGGGAAGAGAGATACGCAGTATTTT.

This clone was detected a few times. The rearrangement links TRBV5-8 to TRBJ1-1; D remains unclear. Germline V gives CDR1 SGHTS, CDR2 YDEGEE. The length of the CDR3 is 12 residues. The germline V and J ends were trimmed by 0 bases and 10 bases, with 10 bases remaining between them. The CDR3 sequence is CASSLGQGRAFF. The CDR3 coding sequence is TGTGCCAGCAGCTTGGGACAAGGCAGAGCTTTCTTT.

This clone has only a few counts. V is TRBV7-3 and J is TRBJ2-1; D call uncertain. The CDR3 totals 12 residues. The V end lost 5 bases, the J end lost 7 bases, and 9 bases lay between the germline ends. CDR1 is SGHTA, CDR2 FQGTGA, per germline. The CDR3 region has the DNA TGTGCCAGCAGCGCATCGTTGAATGAGCAGTTCTTC. Amino acid sequence: CASSASLNEQFF. Combining the CDR3 with reference TRBV7-3 and TRBJ2-1 gives the whole variable domain GAGVSQTPSNKVTEKGKYVELRCDPISGHTALYWYRQSLGQGPEFLIYFQGTGAADDSGLPNDRFFAVRPEGSVSTLKIQRTERGDSAVYLCASSASLNEQFFGPGTRLTVL.

The gene calls are TRBV10-3 and TRBJ1-2; TRBD1 aligns across 7 bases. V was pared by 6 bases and J by 3 bases, with 1 base of the junction left unmatched. CDR1 and CDR2 from the germline V gene are ENHRY and SYGVKD. This CDR3 is built from 12 residues. The CDR3 sequence is CAISTGDYGYTF. For the CDR3, the DNA is TGTGCCATCAGCACAGGGGACTATGGCTACACCTTC.

The table lists this clone with a few counts. The chain links TRBV6-5 to TRBJ1-4, with D uncertain. Trimming took off 4 bases at V and 0 bases at J, with 9 bases between the two ends. Germline V gene sequence: CDR1 MNHEY, CDR2 SVGAGI. CDR3 size: 15 residues. The CDR3: CASSSTFATNEKLFF. The CDR3 coding sequence is TGTGCCAGCAGTTCCACCTTTGCAACTAATGAAAAACTGTTTTTT.

For this clone: At one end the junction does not follow the germline gene, possibly because of a read error. This chain links TRBV29-1 with TRBJ1-2; maybe TRBD1 (6 bases). The CDR3 runs 14 residues. Germline lookup yields CDR1 SQVTM and CDR2 ANQGSEA. The CDR3, as DNA: TGCAGCGTTGGGCGTATGGGGGACACGGTCCCTTTAAAATTC. It yields the protein CSVGRMGDTVPLKF. Supplemented by reference TRBV29-1 and TRBJ1-2, the full variable domain reads SAVISQKPSRDICQRGTSLTIQCQVDSQVTMMFWYRQQPGQSLTLIATANQGSEATYESGFVIDKFPISRPNLTFSTLTVSNMSPEDSSIYLCSVGRMGDTVPLKFGSGTRLTVV.

This clone was seen only a few times. This chain links TRBV27 with TRBJ2-4; TRBD1 is a possible D gene (7 bases). Germline assignment: CDR1 MNHEY and CDR2 SMNVEV (reference sequence). Trimming took 7 bases from V and 1 from J, leaving 17 bases between them. The CDR3 has 16 amino acids. The CDR3 protein is CASMRGDSSAKNIQYF. In DNA, the CDR3 is TGTGCCAGCATGAGGGGGGACAGTTCTGCCAAAAACATTCAGTACTTC.

This clone has a count of ten or more. The chain couples TRBV28 to TRBJ2-1; maybe TRBD2 (5 bases). Trimming pared 6 bases from V and 5 bases from J, leaving 14 bases between. Germline V gene data show CDR1 as MDHEN and CDR2 as SYDVKM. The CDR3 runs 14 residues. The CDR3 DNA follows: TGTGCCAGCAGCGATACCGGGAAGGACAATGAGCAGTTCTTC. Protein sequence: CASSDTGKDNEQFF.

V and J are TRBV10-3 and TRBJ2-3; TRBD2 agrees at 9 bases. Germline CDR1 and CDR2: ENHRY and SYGVKD. This CDR3 contains 15 residues. V lost 8 bases, J lost 6 bases, and 12 bases stayed unmatched. For the CDR3, the DNA is TGTGCCATCGCCCTCTCGACTAGCGGAGCGGATACGCAGTATTTT. Its translation: CAIALSTSGADTQYF.